The present T cell receptor (beta chain) was sequenced within a study of identical twins. After template switching added a universal primer site, the resulting cDNA carried unique molecular identifiers. TCRdb re-called the 5' RACE reads with MiXCR, one entry per CDR3 protein. The sample carries some 560,000 distinct CDR3 sequences, 9.6% recorded once. Notes on the study in general: Twins' surplus sharing was weaker for beta out-of-frame sequences.

This CDR3 is built from 14 residues. V was trimmed by 2 bases and J by 7 bases, leaving 12 bases between them. The germline gives CDR1 MNHEY, CDR2 SVGAGI. This clonotype was seen a few times. What it recognizes is unknown. The same data also contributed to another study, on yellow fever vaccine responses in identical twins.

The source of this sequence is a woman aged 18-35 years in good health. The chain couples TRBV6-5 to TRBJ1-5; D remains ambiguous. Sequencing used PBMCs. As DNA, the CDR3 is TGTGCCAGCAGTTACGAGGGTTCCCAGCAGCCCCAGCATTTT. Protein product: CASSYEGSQQPQHF.